Below, 10 T cell receptor beta chains from the same sample are listed, as sequenced in a study of technical replicates of blood from several donors. The table came from immunoSEQ multiplex PCR; TCRdb's copy has only in-frame clones and leaves some out. The sample shows fewer than 65,000 clones, about 89% of them seen only once. The sequenced material came from PBMCs. Receptor source: a human donor in good health. Some clones in this sample may be carry-over from other donors' samples.

The CDR3, as DNA: TGTGCCACCAAGTTAGCGGGAGGGCCTTGGGAGACCCAGTACTTC. It specifies CATKLAGGPWETQYF. The chain employs TRBV7-8 and TRBJ2-5; 11 positions agree with TRBD2. The trim removed 10 bases at V and 5 bases at J, leaving 12 bases unmatched. Germline V CDR1 and CDR2: SGHVS, FQNEAQ. The CDR3 has 15 residues.

Worth noting for this clone: An end of the junction differs from the germline gene, which may be a read error. This chain links TRBV7-2 with TRBJ2-7, with D possibly matching TRBD2 (6 bases). The CDR3 spans 12 residues. Germline V gene sequence: CDR1 SGHTA, CDR2 FQGNSA. The CDR3 here is CASSQTRYGQYF. For the CDR3, the DNA is TGTGCCAGCAGCCAGACTAGGTACGGGCAGTACTTC. The full variable domain, rest sourced from reference TRBV7-2 and TRBJ2-7, is GAGVSQSPSNKVTEKGKDVELRCDPISGHTALYWYRQSLGQGLEFLIYFQGNSAPDKSGLPSDRFSAERTGGSVSTLTIQRTQQEDSAVYLCASSQTRYGQYFGPGTRLTVT.

V is TRBV30 and J is TRBJ1-4; 11 bases map to TRBD1. Germline V gene sequence: CDR1 GTSNPN, CDR2 SVGIG (reference sequence). The CDR3 consists of 16 residues. Trimming removed 5 bases from V and 5 bases from J; junction bases left unmatched: 10. CDR3 bases: TGTGCCTGGGGACAGGGGGCAGGTGGGTCGAATGAAAAACTGTTTTTT. It encodes CAWGQGAGGSNEKLFF.

The chain joins TRBV11-2 to TRBJ2-5; D is perhaps TRBD2 (5 bases). The CDR3 spans 12 residues. Trimming cost V 5 bases and J 4 bases, with 8 bases left between them. Germline V gene data show CDR1 as SGHAT and CDR2 as FQNNGV. CDR3 protein: CASSRRGETQYF. In DNA, the CDR3 is TGTGCCAGCAGCCGCCGGGGAGAGACCCAGTACTTC.

This chain connects TRBV5-4 to TRBJ2-2; TRBD2 agrees at 10 bases. Trimming took 10 bases from V and 2 from J; bases not matched to a gene: 11. Germline values: CDR1 SGHNT, CDR2 YYREEE (reference sequence). The CDR3 totals 16 residues. This CDR3 is CAHGLADATNTGELFF. CDR3 sequence (DNA): TGTGCCCACGGACTAGCGGATGCCACCAACACCGGGGAGCTGTTTTTT.

The V call is TRBV6-5, the J call TRBJ2-3; possibly TRBD1 for D (6 bases). The CDR3 has 14 amino acids. From germline, CDR1 is MNHEY and CDR2 SVGAGI. V was cut by 4 bases and J by 5 bases, with 13 bases left in between. The CDR3 nucleotides are TGTGCCAGCAGTTCCAGGACAGCCCGAGATACGCAGTATTTT. Protein product: CASSSRTARDTQYF.

This chain links TRBV5-1 with TRBJ2-3; 11 bases are a match to TRBD2. The CDR3 runs to 20 residues. Germline V CDR1 and CDR2: SGHRS, YFSETQ. V was clipped by 3 bases and J by 0 bases; unmatched bases: 15. The CDR3 is CASSWGQLWLAGGSTDTQYF. Written as DNA, the CDR3 is TGCGCCAGCAGCTGGGGACAACTCTGGCTAGCGGGGGGAAGCACAGATACGCAGTATTTT.

V and J are TRBV6-5 and TRBJ1-5, with D tentatively TRBD1 (5 bases). The V gene lost 0 bases and the J gene lost 0 bases, with 6 bases spanning the gap. CDR3 length: 15 amino acids. Germline assignment: CDR1 MNHEY and CDR2 SVGAGI. The CDR3 sequence is CASSYSGASNQPQHF. CDR3 bases: TGTGCCAGCAGTTACTCTGGGGCTAGCAATCAGCCCCAGCATTTT.

The chain uses TRBV4-3 and TRBJ2-1, with a possible D match to TRBD1 (5 bases). Germline-derived CDR1 and CDR2 are LGHNA and YSLEER. This CDR3 contains 16 residues. The germline V and J ends were trimmed by 0 bases and 3 bases, with 12 bases remaining between them. CDR3 sequence reads: CASSQEADSFYNEQFF. CDR3 in DNA: TGCGCCAGCAGCCAAGAGGCAGACAGCTTCTACAATGAGCAGTTCTTC.

This chain connects TRBV2 to TRBJ1-1; tentatively, D is TRBD1 (5 bases). V lost 4 bases and J lost 1, with 7 bases in between. Germline V lookup: CDR1 SNHLY, CDR2 FYNNEI. The CDR3 sequence is 13 residues long. The DNA of the CDR3 is TGTGCCAGCAGTGGACAGTCGAACACTGAAGCTTTCTTT. This codes for CASSGQSNTEAFF.